These 27 T cell receptor beta chains were all obtained from the same sample, sequenced in a study of T cells in women clearing cervical HPV infection. The protocol was immunoSEQ multiplex PCR, while the TCRdb copy is restricted to in-frame clones and leaves out a portion. This repertoire includes about 25,000 clones. Sequenced material: blood buffy coat. The source of these receptors is a woman between 18 and 75 years old with a cervical HPV16 infection that either progressed to CIN3+ or cleared (not recorded which).

This clone counts as medium-sized by frequency. The observed sequence ends 3 residues before the CDR3 terminus, with the missing tail filled in from the germline J gene. The V call is TRBV5-6, the J call TRBJ2-4; D perhaps matches TRBD1 (6 bases). Per germline, CDR1 SGHDT and CDR2 YYEEEE. The germline V and J ends were trimmed by 0 bases and 9 bases, with 13 bases remaining between them. The CDR3 has 14 residues. CDR3 DNA, as far as it was read: TGTGCCAGCAGCTTGGGGACAGCCTATGGCATT. It is translated as CASSLGTAYGI. The whole CDR3 protein reads CASSLGTAYGIQYF.

About this clone: The read halts 3 residues ahead of the CDR3 end, with the missing end drawn from the germline J gene. This chain joins TRBV7-7 and TRBJ2-7, with 7 bases matching TRBD1. CDR3 length: 13 amino acids. J gave up 3 bases and V 4 bases, and 3 bases lay outside the gene matches. Germline values: CDR1 SSHAT, CDR2 FNYEAQ (reference sequence). CDR3 loop: CASSYRGGYEQYF. The sequenced part of the CDR3 DNA is TGTGCCAGCAGCTACAGGGGCGGCTACGAG.

With respect to this clone: The missing CDR3 end, 3 residues past where the read stops, is filled in from the germline J gene. The rearrangement uses TRBV2 and TRBJ2-1; TRBD1 aligns across 9 bases. Germline V gene sequence: CDR1 SNHLY, CDR2 FYNNEI. The CDR3 consists of 15 residues. J gave up 1 base and V 4 bases, and 2 bases lay outside the gene matches. CDR3 in amino acids: CASSADRGSYNEQFF. The CDR3 bases that were read are TGTGCCAGCAGTGCCGACAGGGGGTCCTACAATGAG.

The CDR3 is CASSHSMGGDGYTF. CDR3 DNA (partial): TGTGCCAGCAGCCATTCAATGGGGGGAGACGGG. The rearrangement uses TRBV7-9 and TRBJ1-2, with D perhaps TRBD1 (5 bases). The sequence runs out 3 residues before the end of the CDR3; the remainder is reconstructed from the germline J gene. The CDR3 totals 14 residues. Germline assignment: CDR1 SEHNR and CDR2 FQNEAQ (reference sequence).

Concerning this clone itself: The CDR3 extends 3 residues past the end of the read, so its final part is completed from the germline J gene. This chain joins TRBV7-2 and TRBJ2-3; 9 nucleotides agree with TRBD2. The J segment lost 4 bases and the V segment lost 5 bases, leaving 4 bases of the junction unmatched. The CDR3 has 14 amino acids. Germline CDR1 and CDR2: SGHTA and FQGNSA. The covered CDR3 bases are TGTGCCAGCAGCGGCGGGGGGGCGGCAGATACG. It is translated as CASSGGGAADT. The complete CDR3 sequence is CASSGGGAADTQYF.

On this clone itself: The read falls 3 residues short of the CDR3 end, and the missing part is taken from the germline J gene. The V gene is TRBV20-1, the J gene TRBJ1-2, with D possibly TRBD1 on 5 matching bases. From germline, CDR1 is DFQATT and CDR2 SNEGSKA (reference sequence). The germline V and J ends were trimmed by 3 bases and 3 bases, with 14 bases remaining between them. This CDR3 has 14 residues. CDR3 amino acids: CSASLTDSHYGYTF. Incomplete CDR3 DNA: TGCAGTGCTAGTCTCACCGACAGCCACTATGGC.

Details on this clone: One junction end does not reproduce the germline sequence, and a read error may be involved. Coverage ceases 3 residues before the CDR3 finishes, and the germline J gene fills in the end. The V and J genes are TRBV4-2 and TRBJ2-5; 7 nucleotides agree with TRBD1. Germline lookup yields CDR1 LGHNA and CDR2 YNFKEQ. The CDR3 spans 15 residues. The CDR3 bases that were read are TGCGCCAGCAGCCCTTGGACAGGATCAAGAGTGACC. Protein: CASSPWTGSRVT. The CDR3 as a whole reads CASSPWTGSRVTQYF.

Concerning this clone itself: The CDR3 end lies 3 residues beyond the end of the read and is filled in from the germline J gene. The chain carries TRBV5-1 and TRBJ2-7, with TRBD2 as a possible D gene (7 bases). CDR3 size: 16 residues. The V gene lost 3 bases and the J gene lost 3 bases, with 19 bases spanning the gap. Germline loops: CDR1 SGHRS, CDR2 YFSETQ. The sequenced part of the CDR3 DNA is TGCGCCAGCAGCTATACGGCGGGGCGGGGGCTCTACGAG. Translated: CASSYTAGRGLYE. The entire CDR3 protein reads CASSYTAGRGLYEQYF.

With respect to this clone: The missing CDR3 end, 3 residues past where the read stops, is filled in from the germline J gene. V is TRBV7-9 and J is TRBJ1-5; D is perhaps TRBD1 (5 bases). V was cut by 5 bases and J by 3 bases, with 14 bases left in between. CDR3 length: 15 amino acids. Germline CDR1 and CDR2: SEHNR and FQNEAQ (reference sequence). The CDR3 is CASSPVGGNNQPQHF. Incomplete CDR3 DNA: TGTGCCAGCAGCCCTGTCGGGGGTAACAATCAGCCC.

About this clone itself: The CDR3 end is not reached by the read, which stops 3 residues before it; the germline J gene fills it in. This chain connects TRBV2 to TRBJ2-7; TRBD1 matches at 9 bases. Germline assignment: CDR1 SNHLY and CDR2 FYNNEI. The CDR3 has 14 amino acids. The ends lost 7 bases at V and 2 bases at J; junction bases unmatched: 6. The CDR3 sequence is CASKFGTGTYEQYF. The CDR3 bases that were read are TGTGCCAGCAAGTTCGGGACAGGGACCTACGAG.

Of note for this clone: Sequencing ends 3 residues short of the CDR3 end; the germline J gene provides the rest. This sequence joins TRBV18 and TRBJ2-4; 7 positions agree with TRBD1. From germline, CDR1 is KGHSH and CDR2 LQKENI. CDR3 length equals 15 residues. This CDR3 is CASSPPTQGEYGQYF. Incomplete CDR3 DNA: TGTGCCAGCTCACCACCGACCCAGGGGGAGTATGGT.

A word on this clone: The read ends 3 residues early relative to the CDR3; the germline J gene fills the gap. The V and J genes are TRBV5-1 and TRBJ2-6; unclear D gene. Between the trimmed V and J ends, which lost 2 bases and 0 bases, there was a span of 9 bases. This CDR3 spans 16 amino acids. Per the germline V gene, CDR1 is SGHRS and CDR2 is YFSETQ. The CDR3 bases that were read are TGCGCCAGCAGCTTTGAGGTTGGCTCTGGGGCCAACGTC. Translated: CASSFEVGSGANV. In full, the CDR3 reads CASSFEVGSGANVLTF.

As regards this clone: With the read ending 3 residues before the CDR3 end, the germline J gene is used to fill in that end. The V gene is TRBV7-8, the J gene TRBJ2-5; TRBD1 matches 9 bases. The CDR3 extends over 15 amino acids. The junction had 10 bases not matched to a gene; V was cut back by 4 bases and J by 7 bases. From germline, CDR1 is SGHVS and CDR2 FQNEAQ. The sequenced CDR3 bases are TGTGCCAGCAGCTCTTTACAGGGGGCACCCGGGACC. Its translation: CASSSLQGAPGT. The complete CDR3 protein is CASSSLQGAPGTQYF.

Of note for this clone: The read is 3 residues too short to cover the CDR3 end, so that end is filled in from the germline J gene. This sequence joins TRBV7-9 and TRBJ1-2; possible D gene TRBD1, 6 bases. The CDR3 has 14 amino acids. CDR1 is SEHNR, CDR2 FQNEAQ, per germline (reference sequence). The DNA read from the CDR3 is TGTGCCAGCAGCTTAGGAGGGGGTAGGTACGAC. Protein sequence: CASSLGGGRYD. The whole CDR3 region reads CASSLGGGRYDYTF.

Worth noting for this clone: Sequence at one end of the junction differs from germline and may be a read error. The CDR3 goes on 3 residues after the read ends, and that part is filled in from the germline J gene. This chain connects TRBV4-2 to TRBJ2-7; maybe TRBD2 (6 bases). Germline lookup yields CDR1 LGHNA and CDR2 YNFKEQ. The CDR3 extends over 15 amino acids. The chain's CDR3 is CASSQDSLAMSEQYF. CDR3 bases read: TGCGCCAGCAGCCAAGATTCACTAGCTATGTCCGAG.

Notes on this clone: The DNA ends 3 residues before the CDR3 does, and the rest of the CDR3 is filled in from the germline J gene. The chain uses TRBV2 and TRBJ1-5; tentatively, D is TRBD1 (6 bases). Germline V gene sequence: CDR1 SNHLY, CDR2 FYNNEI. V lost 9 bases, J lost 2 bases, and 14 bases lay in between. This CDR3 comprises 14 residues. CDR3 sequence reads: CASNVNRGNQPQHF. CDR3 DNA (partial): TGTGCCAGTAACGTTAACAGGGGCAATCAGCCC.

This clone is medium-sized by frequency. From the germline J gene comes the end of the CDR3, since the read stops 3 residues before it. V and J are TRBV7-3 and TRBJ2-3; D might be TRBD1 or TRBD2, each matching 5 bases. V was cut by 5 bases and J by 4 bases, with 13 bases left in between. Germline-derived CDR1 and CDR2 are SGHTA and FQGTGA. This CDR3 has 14 amino acids. The CDR3 is CASSPRRTSDTQYF. CDR3 DNA, as far as it was read: TGTGCCAGCAGCCCCAGGAGGACATCAGATACG.

Note on this clone: At one boundary the junction diverges from the germline segment, which might be a read error. The sequenced fragment ends 3 residues before the CDR3 boundary, so the rest is inferred from the germline J gene. J is TRBJ2-7 and V is TRBV4-2; D unclear. This CDR3 is built from 14 residues. Germline CDR1 and CDR2: LGHNA and YNFKEQ. The CDR3 sequence: CASSQEYSPYEQYF. The covered CDR3 bases are TGCGCCAGCAGCCAAGAGTACAGCCCCTACGAG.

Details on this clone: The read terminates 3 residues ahead of where the CDR3 ends, so the germline J gene completes it. This chain connects TRBV20-1 to TRBJ2-2, with D uncertain. The V and J ends lost 6 bases and 0 bases respectively, with 11 bases between them. The germline V gene has CDR1 DFQATT and CDR2 SNEGSKA (reference sequence). The CDR3 extends over 14 amino acids. CDR3 DNA, as far as it was read: TGCAGTGCGTCAGGCAATTCGAACACCGGGGAG. Translated: CSASGNSNTGE. The whole CDR3 protein is CSASGNSNTGELFF.

On this clone: The read is 3 residues too short to cover the CDR3 end, so that end is filled in from the germline J gene. The genes are TRBV7-3 and TRBJ2-2, with 8 positions matching TRBD2. Germline values: CDR1 SGHTA, CDR2 FQGTGA. V lost 5 bases and J lost 7; bases outside the gene matches: 12. The CDR3 covers 16 residues. CDR3 sequence reads: CASSPTPGGPGGELFF. CDR3 bases read: TGTGCCAGCAGCCCTACCCCGGGGGGGCCGGGCGGGGAG.

As to this clone: The read stops 3 residues short of the end of the CDR3; the missing end is completed from the germline J gene. The gene calls are TRBV10-3 and TRBJ2-5; the D gene is possibly TRBD1 (6 bases). This CDR3 contains 12 residues. The germline gives CDR1 ENHRY, CDR2 SYGVKD. Trimming left V 7 bases short and J 2 bases short, with 8 bases between. CDR3 protein: CAIMGAQETQYF. The part of the CDR3 DNA that was read is TGTGCCATCATGGGGGCACAAGAGACC.

Comment on this clone: The CDR3 extends 3 residues past the end of the read, so its final part is completed from the germline J gene. The chain recombines TRBV16 with TRBJ2-6, with 8 bases identical to TRBD1. The germline V gene encodes CDR1 KGHSY and CDR2 FQNENV. CDR3 length equals 16 residues. V gave up 4 bases and J gave up 3 bases; unmatched junction bases: 5. Here the CDR3 reads CASSPTGGSGANVLTF. Incomplete CDR3 DNA: TGTGCCAGCAGCCCAACAGGGGGTAGTGGGGCCAACGTC.

Points on this clone: The read ends 3 residues before the CDR3 terminus; that terminus is restored from the germline J gene. J is TRBJ1-5 and V is TRBV18; TRBD1 is a possible D gene (6 bases). Trimming pared 2 bases from V and 4 bases from J, leaving 9 bases between. Germline V CDR1 and CDR2: KGHSH, LQKENI. This CDR3 comprises 14 residues. CDR3 residues: CASSPSTGNQPQHF. Partial CDR3 DNA: TGTGCCAGCTCACCATCCACAGGGAATCAGCCC.

Worth noting for this clone: The CDR3 end lies 3 residues beyond the end of the read and is filled in from the germline J gene. The chain carries TRBV6-2 or TRBV6-3 and TRBJ2-7; perhaps TRBD2 as D (6 bases). V gave up 3 bases and J gave up 6 bases, with 9 bases separating them. Germline loops: CDR1 MNHEY, CDR2 SVGEGT. The CDR3 extends over 12 amino acids. The CDR3 bases that were read are TGTGCCAGCAGTTATCAGGGAGGCGAG. Translating it yields CASSYQGGE. The whole CDR3 region reads CASSYQGGEQYF.

Worth noting for this clone: The sequenced fragment ends 3 residues before the CDR3 boundary, so the rest is inferred from the germline J gene. The V and J genes are TRBV19 and TRBJ1-5; D is perhaps TRBD1 (5 bases). Germline CDR1 LNHDA, CDR2 SQIVND (reference sequence). The CDR3 runs to 16 residues. The V end was cut by 2 bases, the J end by 4 bases, with 15 bases between. The sequenced part of the CDR3 DNA is TGTGCCAGTAGTATAATCTACAGAAAGGGGAATCAGCCC. Its translation: CASSIIYRKGNQP. The complete CDR3 sequence is CASSIIYRKGNQPQHF.

Concerning this clone: With the read ending 3 residues before the CDR3 end, the germline J gene is used to fill in that end. The chain employs TRBV5-4 and TRBJ1-1, with D tentatively TRBD1 (6 bases). This CDR3 region has 15 residues. Germline V gene lookup returns CDR1 SGHNT and CDR2 YYREEE (reference sequence). V was cut by 4 bases and J by 4 bases, with 17 bases left in between. The DNA read from the CDR3 is TGTGCCAGCAGCCTGATACAGGGAAGATCCACTGAA. This codes for CASSLIQGRSTE. In full, the CDR3 is CASSLIQGRSTEAFF.

Points on this clone: With the read ending 3 residues before the CDR3 end, the germline J gene is used to fill in that end. The rearrangement joins TRBV20-1 to TRBJ2-5; D not resolved. Per the germline V gene, CDR1 is DFQATT and CDR2 is SNEGSKA (reference sequence). V lost 0 bases to trimming and J lost 5 bases, with 10 bases between them. The CDR3 covers 13 residues. The DNA read from the CDR3 is TGCAGTGCTAGAGATCCCCAAGCGGAGACC. Encoded protein: CSARDPQAET. The full CDR3 sequence reads CSARDPQAETQYF.